This T cell receptor (beta chain) was observed in a study of cytomegalovirus exposure and HLA in healthy donors. Overall study results and limits: At a 0.05 false discovery rate, a later analysis found 18,000 or so TCR beta sequences to be associated with HLA alleles. Judged likely to be a sequencing artifact was a cluster of highly shared sequence variants.

Regarding this clone: Its cognate antigen is unknown.

The PCR employed 60 Vbeta primers together with 13 Jbeta primers. Methods used by the authors: Around 11 million shared chains were among approximately 80 million unique TCR beta chains counted in a later analysis. Sequencing was performed with immunoSEQ multiplex PCR; in TCRdb, only in-frame clones are kept and a portion is missing. The DNA gave D and trimming, while V, J and clone size come from that table. The table shows about 110,000 clones, with approximately 74% occurring only once. The receptor was derived from a woman aged 40 to 50 in good health and CMV-seropositive. Sequencing used PBMCs.

The chain's CDR3 is CASSTTGSYEQYF. The CDR3 DNA reads as TGTGCCAGCAGCACCACAGGGAGCTACGAGCAGTACTTC. V is TRBV2 and J is TRBJ2-5, with D maybe TRBD1 (6 bases). Judging by the DNA end, TRBJ2-7 fits better; the J call may be wrong. The CDR3 length is 13 residues. Germline lookup yields CDR1 SNHLY and CDR2 FYNNEI.